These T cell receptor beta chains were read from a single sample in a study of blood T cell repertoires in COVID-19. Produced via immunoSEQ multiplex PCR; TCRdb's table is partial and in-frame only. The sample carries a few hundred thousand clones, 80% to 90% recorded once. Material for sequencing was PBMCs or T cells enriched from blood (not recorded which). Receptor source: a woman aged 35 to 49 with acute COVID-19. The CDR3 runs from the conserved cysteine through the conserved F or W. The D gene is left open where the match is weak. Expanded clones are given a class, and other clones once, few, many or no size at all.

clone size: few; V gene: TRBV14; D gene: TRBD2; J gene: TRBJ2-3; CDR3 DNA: TGTGCCAGCAGCCCTCGCCAGCGGGAGGCTAGCACAGATACGCAGTATTTT; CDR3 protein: CASSPRQREASTDTQYF
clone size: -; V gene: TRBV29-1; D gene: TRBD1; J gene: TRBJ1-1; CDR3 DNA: TGCAGCGTTGATACAGGGGTATACACTGAAGCTTTCTTT; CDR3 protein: CSVDTGVYTEAFF
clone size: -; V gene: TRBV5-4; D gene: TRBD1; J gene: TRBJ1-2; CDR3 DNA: TGTGCCAGCAGCTTCGGACAGGAGGGGAACTATGGCTACACCTTC; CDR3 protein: CASSFGQEGNYGYTF
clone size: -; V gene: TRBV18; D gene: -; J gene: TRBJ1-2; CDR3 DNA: TGTGCCAGCTCCCACGCAAGAGACACCTTC; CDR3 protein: CASSHARDTF
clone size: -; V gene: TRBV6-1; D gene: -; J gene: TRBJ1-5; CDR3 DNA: TGTGCCAGCAGTGAAAGGAGGGATCAGCCCCAGCATTTT; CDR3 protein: CASSERRDQPQHF
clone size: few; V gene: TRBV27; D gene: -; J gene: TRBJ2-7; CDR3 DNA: TGTGCCAGCAGTCCCTCCCCAGCTAGAACCACCTTAGAGCAGTACTTC; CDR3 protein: CASSPSPARTTLEQYF
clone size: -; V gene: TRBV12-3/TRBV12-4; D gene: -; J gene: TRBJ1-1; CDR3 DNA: TGTGCCAGCAGAACCAGGGTGAACACTGAAGCTTTCTTT; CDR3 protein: CASRTRVNTEAFF
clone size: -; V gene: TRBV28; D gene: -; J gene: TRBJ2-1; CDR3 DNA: TGTGCCAGCAGGAAGCAGGGGATCAATGAGCAGTTCTTC; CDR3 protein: CASRKQGINEQFF
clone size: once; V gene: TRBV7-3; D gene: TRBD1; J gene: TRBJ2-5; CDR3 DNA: TGTGCCAGCAGCGCGACCGGGACAGCTACCTCGACCCAGTACTTC; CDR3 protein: CASSATGTATSTQYF
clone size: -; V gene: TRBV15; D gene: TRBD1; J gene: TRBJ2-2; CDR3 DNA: TGTGCCACCGGGGACAGGGTGGCCGGGGAGCTGTTTTTT; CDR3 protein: CATGDRVAGELFF
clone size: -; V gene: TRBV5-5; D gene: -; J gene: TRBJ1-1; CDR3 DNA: TGTGCCAGCAGCTTGGGTGAGGGCACTGAAGCTTTCTTT; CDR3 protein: CASSLGEGTEAFF
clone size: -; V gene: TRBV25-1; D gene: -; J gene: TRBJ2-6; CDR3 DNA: TGTGCCAGCAGTCCCAGGGGGGCTGGGGCCAACGTCCTGACTTTC; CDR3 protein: CASSPRGAGANVLTF
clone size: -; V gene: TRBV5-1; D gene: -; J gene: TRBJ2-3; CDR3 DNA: TGCGCCAGCACCCCTTGGGGGGGCACAGATACGCAGTATTTT; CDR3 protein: CASTPWGGTDTQYF
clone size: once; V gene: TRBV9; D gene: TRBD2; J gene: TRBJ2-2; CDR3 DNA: TGTGCCAGCAGCGTGGGACTAGCGGGACTAACCGGGGAGCTGTTTTTT; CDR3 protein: CASSVGLAGLTGELFF
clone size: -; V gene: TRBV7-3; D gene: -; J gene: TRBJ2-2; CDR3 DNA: TGTGCCAGCAGCCGGGACTCGGCGAACACCGGGGAGCTGTTTTTT; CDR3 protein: CASSRDSANTGELFF
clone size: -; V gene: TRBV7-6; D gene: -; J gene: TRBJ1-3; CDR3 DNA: TGTGCCAGCAGCTTAGATGCAGGGATCTCTGGAAACACCATATATTTT; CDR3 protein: CASSLDAGISGNTIYF
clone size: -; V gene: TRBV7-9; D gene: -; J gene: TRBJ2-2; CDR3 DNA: TGTGCCAGCAGCTCCGGTGACACCGGGGAGCTGTTTTTT; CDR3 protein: CASSSGDTGELFF
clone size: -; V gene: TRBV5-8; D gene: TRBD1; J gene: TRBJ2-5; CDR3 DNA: TGTGCCAGCAGCGGGGGACAGGGGGGCCTTGAGACCCAGTACTTC; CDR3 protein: CASSGGQGGLETQYF
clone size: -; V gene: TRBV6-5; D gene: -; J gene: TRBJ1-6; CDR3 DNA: TGTGCCACCCGCGACATTGCGGGCTATAATTCACCCCTCCACTTT; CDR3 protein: CATRDIAGYNSPLHF
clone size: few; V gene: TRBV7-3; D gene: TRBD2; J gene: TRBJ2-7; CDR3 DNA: TGTGCCAGCAGCTCCTACGCGGGGGACTCCTACGAGCAGTACTTC; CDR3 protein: CASSSYAGDSYEQYF
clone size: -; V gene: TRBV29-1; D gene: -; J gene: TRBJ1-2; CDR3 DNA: TGCAGCGTCCATACCGGGAAAGGGGGTGGCTACACCTTC; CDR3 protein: CSVHTGKGGGYTF
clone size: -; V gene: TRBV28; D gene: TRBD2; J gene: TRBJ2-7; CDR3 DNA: TGTGCCAGCACTCTGGGGGGGACCTACGAGCAGTACTTC; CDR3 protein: CASTLGGTYEQYF
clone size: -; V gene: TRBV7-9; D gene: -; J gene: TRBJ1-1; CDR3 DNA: TGTGCCAGCAGCTCGGAGGTGAACACTGAAGCTTTCTTT; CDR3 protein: CASSSEVNTEAFF
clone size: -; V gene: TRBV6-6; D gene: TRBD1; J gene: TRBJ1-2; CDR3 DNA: TGTGCCAGCAGTTACGGGACAGGAATTGGCTACACCTTC; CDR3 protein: CASSYGTGIGYTF
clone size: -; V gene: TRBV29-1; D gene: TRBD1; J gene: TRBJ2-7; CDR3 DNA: TGCAGCGTTGAAGTGGGACAGGGTAAGGGCTACGAGCAGTACTTC; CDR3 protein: CSVEVGQGKGYEQYF
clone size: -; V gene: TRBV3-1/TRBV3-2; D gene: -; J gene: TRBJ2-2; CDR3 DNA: TGTGCCAGCAGCCAAATGTCCGCCAGGGGCGACACCGGGGAGCTGTTTTTT; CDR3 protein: CASSQMSARGDTGELFF
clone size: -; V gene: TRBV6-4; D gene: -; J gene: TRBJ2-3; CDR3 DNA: TGTGCCAGCAGTGAAATCCCCCGGGAAGATACGCAGTATTTT; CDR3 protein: CASSEIPREDTQYF
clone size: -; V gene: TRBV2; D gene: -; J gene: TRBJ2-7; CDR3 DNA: TGTGCCATCGACAGGTGGGGAACGTACGAGCAGTACTTC; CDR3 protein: CAIDRWGTYEQYF
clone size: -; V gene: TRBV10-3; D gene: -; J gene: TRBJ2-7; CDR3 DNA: TGTGCCATCAGGGACAGCGGACACGAATACGAGCAGTACTTC; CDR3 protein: CAIRDSGHEYEQYF
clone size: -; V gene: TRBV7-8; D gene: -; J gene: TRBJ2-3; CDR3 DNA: TGTGCCAGCAGCTTAGTTGGCGGGTACACAGATACGCAGTATTTT; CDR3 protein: CASSLVGGYTDTQYF
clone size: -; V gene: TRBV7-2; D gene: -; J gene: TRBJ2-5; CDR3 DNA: TGTGCCAGCAGCTTCGGAGGGCGAAACCAAGAGACCCAGTACTTC; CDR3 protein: CASSFGGRNQETQYF
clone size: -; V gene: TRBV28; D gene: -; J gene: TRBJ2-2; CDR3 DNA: TGTGCCAGCAACTTCGGGAGAGGCACCGGGGAGCTGTTTTTT; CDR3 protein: CASNFGRGTGELFF
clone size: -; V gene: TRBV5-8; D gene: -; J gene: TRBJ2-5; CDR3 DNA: TGTGCCAGCAGCCCAGCTTGGGGTACAGGGGAGACCCAGTACTTC; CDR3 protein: CASSPAWGTGETQYF
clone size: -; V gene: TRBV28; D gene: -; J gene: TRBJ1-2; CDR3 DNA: TGTGCCAGCAGTCTTATCGCGGTCAGGGGATTCCACTATGGCTACACCTTC; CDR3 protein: CASSLIAVRGFHYGYTF
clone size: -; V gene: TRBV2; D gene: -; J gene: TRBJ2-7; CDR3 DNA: TGTGCCAGCCGCCTCCGACCGACAGTGCACGAGCAGTACTTC; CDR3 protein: CASRLRPTVHEQYF